This T cell receptor (beta chain) was sequenced for a study of OX40 agonist ivuxolimab in advanced cancers. As for the study in general: Ivuxolimab is a fully human IgG2 antibody that activates OX40 (CD134).

Germline V gives CDR1 MNHEY, CDR2 SVGAGI. The CDR3 runs 14 residues. V lost 1 base and J 3 bases, leaving 7 bases between the germline ends. Data came from immunoSEQ multiplex PCR; TCRdb stores just in-frame clones and leaves some out. The repertoire has about 49,000 clones, 88% of them found once; the top ten carry about 48%. The TCR was taken from an adult with an advanced solid tumor such as melanoma, head and neck, liver or kidney cancer. This specimen was CD4+ or CD8+ T cells sorted from blood, taken in a trial of the OX40 agonist ivuxolimab. The chain couples TRBV6-5 to TRBJ1-5, with D unresolved. In nucleotides, the CDR3 is TGTGCCAGCAGTTACTTGGGGTACAATCAGCCCCAGCATTTT. This gives the protein CASSYLGYNQPQHF.